The clone carrying this T cell receptor beta chain occurred a few times. Antigen unknown. The CDR3 is 13 residues long. V lost 3 bases and J lost 8, with 13 bases in between. The data derive from a study of blood T cells in healthy people across ages. Through a sample-barcoded 5' primer and a J-beta primer mix, a second PCR was run for about 7 to 12 cycles. TCRdb called the 5' RACE reads again in MiXCR, with one record for every CDR3 protein. This table has 1.8 million or so distinct CDR3 sequences, 30% to 40% appearing once. Study-wide findings and caveats: Possibly confounding the expanded clonotype changes was the fact that donor CMV status was unknown. Estimates of total diversity, which came from one million sequenced T cells, were considered to be underestimates.

Every sample yielded at least 6.5 million isolated PBMCs. The clonotype comes from a human donor in good health. V and J are TRBV12-3 or TRBV12-4 and TRBJ1-2; D might be TRBD1 (6 bases). Sequencing was carried out using blood. The CDR3 nucleotides are TGTGCCAGCAGTTTGCGACAGGCGGGAGGCTACACCTTC. Translating gives CASSLRQAGGYTF.